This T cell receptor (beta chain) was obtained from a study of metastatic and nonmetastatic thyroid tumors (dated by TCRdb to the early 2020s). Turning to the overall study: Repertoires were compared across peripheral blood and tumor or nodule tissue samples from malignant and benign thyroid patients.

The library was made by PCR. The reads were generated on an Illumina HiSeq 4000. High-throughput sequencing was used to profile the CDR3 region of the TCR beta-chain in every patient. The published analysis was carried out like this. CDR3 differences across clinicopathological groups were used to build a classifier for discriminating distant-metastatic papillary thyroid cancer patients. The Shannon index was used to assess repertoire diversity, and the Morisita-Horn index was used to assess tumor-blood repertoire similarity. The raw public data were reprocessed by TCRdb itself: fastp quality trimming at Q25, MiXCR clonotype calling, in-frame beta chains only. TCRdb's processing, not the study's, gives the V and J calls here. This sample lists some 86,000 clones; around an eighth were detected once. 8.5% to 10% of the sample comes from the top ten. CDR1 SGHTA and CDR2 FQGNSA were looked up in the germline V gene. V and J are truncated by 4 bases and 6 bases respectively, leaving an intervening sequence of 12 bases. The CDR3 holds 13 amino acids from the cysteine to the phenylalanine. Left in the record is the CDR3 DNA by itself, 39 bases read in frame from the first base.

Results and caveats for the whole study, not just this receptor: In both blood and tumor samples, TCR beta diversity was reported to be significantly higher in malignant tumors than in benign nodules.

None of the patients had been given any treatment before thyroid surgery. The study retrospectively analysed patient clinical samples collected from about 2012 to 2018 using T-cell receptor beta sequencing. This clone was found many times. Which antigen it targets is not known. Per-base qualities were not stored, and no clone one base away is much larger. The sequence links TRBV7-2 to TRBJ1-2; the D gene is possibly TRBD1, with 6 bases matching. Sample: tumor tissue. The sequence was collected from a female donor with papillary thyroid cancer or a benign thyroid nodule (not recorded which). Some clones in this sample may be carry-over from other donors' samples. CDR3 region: CASSSGQLDGYTF. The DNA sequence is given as TGTGCCAGCAGCTCAGGACAGTTGGATGGCTACACCTTC.